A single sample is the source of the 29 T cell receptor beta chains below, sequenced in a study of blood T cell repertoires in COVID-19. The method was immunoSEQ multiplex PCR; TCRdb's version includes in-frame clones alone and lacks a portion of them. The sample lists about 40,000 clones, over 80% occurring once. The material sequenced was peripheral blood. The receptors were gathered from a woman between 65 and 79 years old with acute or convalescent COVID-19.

The CDR3, as DNA: TGTGCCAGCAGTTACGGTGGCGGGGACTACGAGCAGTACGTC. Translating gives CASSYGGGDYEQYV. The J gene is TRBJ2-7, the V gene TRBV6-2 or TRBV6-3, with TRBD2 as a possible D gene (6 bases). The CDR3 runs 14 residues. Germline V CDR1 and CDR2: MNHEY, SVGEGT. With 2 bases removed from V and 3 bases from J, the gap between germline ends came to 11 bases.

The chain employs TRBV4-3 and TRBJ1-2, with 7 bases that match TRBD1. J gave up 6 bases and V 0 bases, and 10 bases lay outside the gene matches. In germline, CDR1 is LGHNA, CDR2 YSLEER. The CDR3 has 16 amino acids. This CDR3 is CASSQDKGAYWDGYTF. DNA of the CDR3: TGCGCCAGCAGCCAAGATAAGGGGGCTTATTGGGATGGCTACACCTTC.

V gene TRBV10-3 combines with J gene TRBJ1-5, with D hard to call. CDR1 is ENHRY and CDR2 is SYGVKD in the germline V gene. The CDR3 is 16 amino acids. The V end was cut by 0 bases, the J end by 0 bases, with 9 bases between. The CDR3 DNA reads TGTGCCATCAGTGAGTCGGGAGGGTTTAGCAATCAGCCCCAGCATTTT. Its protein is CAISESGGFSNQPQHF.

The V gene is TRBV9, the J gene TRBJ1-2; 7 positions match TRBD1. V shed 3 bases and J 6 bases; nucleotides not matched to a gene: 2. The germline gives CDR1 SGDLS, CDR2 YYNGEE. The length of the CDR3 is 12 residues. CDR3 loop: CASSGQGNGYTF. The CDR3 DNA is TGTGCCAGCAGCGGACAGGGTAATGGCTACACCTTC.

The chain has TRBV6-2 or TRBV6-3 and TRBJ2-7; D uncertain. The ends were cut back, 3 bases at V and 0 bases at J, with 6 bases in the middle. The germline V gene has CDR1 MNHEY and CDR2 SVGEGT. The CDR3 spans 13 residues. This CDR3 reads CASSYSSSYEQYV. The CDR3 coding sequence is TGTGCCAGCAGTTATTCCAGCTCCTACGAGCAGTACGTC.

In DNA, the CDR3 is TGTGCCAGTAGCCGCGAGCGCCGCGGCGCAGATACGCAGTATTTT. It is translated as CASSRERRGADTQYF. The chain recombines TRBV19 with TRBJ2-3; D not certain. This CDR3 has 15 amino acids. Germline V gives CDR1 LNHDA, CDR2 SQIVND (reference sequence). The V gene lost 6 bases and the J gene lost 4 bases, with 17 bases spanning the gap.

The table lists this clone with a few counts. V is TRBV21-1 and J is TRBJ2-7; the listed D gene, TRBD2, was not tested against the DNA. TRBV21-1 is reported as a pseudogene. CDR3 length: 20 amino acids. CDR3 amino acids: CASSKPPTSGSIVKAYEQYV. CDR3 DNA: TGTGCCAGCAGCAAACCTCCCACTAGCGGGAGTATTGTAAAGGCCTACGAGCAGTACGTC.

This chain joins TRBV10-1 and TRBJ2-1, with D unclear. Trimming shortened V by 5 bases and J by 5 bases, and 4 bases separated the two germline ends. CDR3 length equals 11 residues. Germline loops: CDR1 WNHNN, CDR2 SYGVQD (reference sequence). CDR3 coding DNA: TGCGCCAGCAGTTCCAACAATGAGCAGTTCTTC. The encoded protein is CASSSNNEQFF.

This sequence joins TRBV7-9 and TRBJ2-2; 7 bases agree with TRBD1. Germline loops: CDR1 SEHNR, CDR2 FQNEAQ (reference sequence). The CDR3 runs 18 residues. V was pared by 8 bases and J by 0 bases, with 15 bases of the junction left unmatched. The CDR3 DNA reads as TGTGCCAGCGAAATCCGGGACAGCACTAGTGCGAACACCGGGGAGCTGTTTTTT. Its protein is CASEIRDSTSANTGELFF. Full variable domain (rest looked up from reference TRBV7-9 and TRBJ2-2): DTGVSQNPRHKITKRGQNVTFRCDPISEHNRLYWYRQTLGQGPEFLTYFQNEAQLEKSRLLSDRFSAERPKGSFSTLEIQRTEQGDSAMYLCASEIRDSTSANTGELFFGEGSRLTVL.

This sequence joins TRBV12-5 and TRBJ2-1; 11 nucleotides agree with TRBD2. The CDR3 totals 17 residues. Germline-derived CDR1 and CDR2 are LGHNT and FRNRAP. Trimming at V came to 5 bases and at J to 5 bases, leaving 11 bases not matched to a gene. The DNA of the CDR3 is TGTGCTAGTGGTCCGAACATACTAGCGGGAGATCACAATGAGCAGTTCTTC. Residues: CASGPNILAGDHNEQFF.

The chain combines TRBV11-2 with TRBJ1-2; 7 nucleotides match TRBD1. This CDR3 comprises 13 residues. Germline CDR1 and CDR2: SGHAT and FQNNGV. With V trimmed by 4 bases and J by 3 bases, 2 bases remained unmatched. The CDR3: CASSYRGDYGYTF. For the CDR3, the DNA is TGTGCCAGCAGCTACAGGGGTGACTATGGCTACACCTTC.

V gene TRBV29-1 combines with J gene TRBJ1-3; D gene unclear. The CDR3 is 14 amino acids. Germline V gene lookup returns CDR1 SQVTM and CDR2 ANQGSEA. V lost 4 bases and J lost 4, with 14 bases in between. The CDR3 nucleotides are TGCAGCGTTGTTGTCCAGGCTGGCGGAAACACCATATATTTT. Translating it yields CSVVVQAGGNTIYF.

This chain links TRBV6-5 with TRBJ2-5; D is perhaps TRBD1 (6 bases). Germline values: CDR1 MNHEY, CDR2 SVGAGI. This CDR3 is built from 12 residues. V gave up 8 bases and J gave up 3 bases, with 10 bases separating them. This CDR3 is CASGAGEETQYF. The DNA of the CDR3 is TGTGCCAGCGGGGCAGGGGAAGAGACCCAGTACTTC.

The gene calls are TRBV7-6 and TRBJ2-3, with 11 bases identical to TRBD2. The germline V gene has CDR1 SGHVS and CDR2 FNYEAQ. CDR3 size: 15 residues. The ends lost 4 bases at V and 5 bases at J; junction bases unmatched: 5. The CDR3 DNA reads TGTGCCAGCAGCTCCCTACTAGCGGGAGAAGATACGCAGTATTTT. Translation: CASSSLLAGEDTQYF.

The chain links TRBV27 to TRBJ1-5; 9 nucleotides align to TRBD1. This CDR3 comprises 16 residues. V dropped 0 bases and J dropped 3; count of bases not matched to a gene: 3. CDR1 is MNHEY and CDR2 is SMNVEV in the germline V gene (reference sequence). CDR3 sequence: CASSLSGTGINQPQHF. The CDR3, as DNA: TGTGCCAGCAGTTTATCCGGGACAGGGATCAATCAGCCCCAGCATTTT.

The CDR3 is CASSYPADNSPLHF. DNA for the CDR3: TGTGCCAGCAGTTACCCCGCAGATAATTCACCCCTCCACTTT. J is TRBJ1-6 and V is TRBV6-2 or TRBV6-3; D gene uncertain. The germline CDR1 and CDR2 sequences are MNHEY and SVGEGT. Deletions cut 2 bases from V and 5 bases from J, with 7 bases between. The CDR3 totals 14 residues.

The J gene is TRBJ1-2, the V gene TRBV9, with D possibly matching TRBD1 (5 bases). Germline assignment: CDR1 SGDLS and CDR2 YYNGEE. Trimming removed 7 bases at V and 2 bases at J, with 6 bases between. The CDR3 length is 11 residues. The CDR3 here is CASDSNYGYTF. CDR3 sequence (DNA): TGTGCCAGCGACAGCAACTATGGCTACACCTTC.

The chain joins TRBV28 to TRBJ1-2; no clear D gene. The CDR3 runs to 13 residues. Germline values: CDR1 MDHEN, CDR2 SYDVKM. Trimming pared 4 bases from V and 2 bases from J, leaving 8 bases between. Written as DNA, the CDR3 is TGTGCCAGCAGTTCGACGGGGAACTATGGCTACACCTTC. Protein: CASSSTGNYGYTF.

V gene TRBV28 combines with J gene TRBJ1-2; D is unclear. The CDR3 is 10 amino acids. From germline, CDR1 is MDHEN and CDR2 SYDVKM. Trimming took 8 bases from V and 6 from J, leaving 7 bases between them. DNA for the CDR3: TGTGCCAGCGGGCGGGATGGCTACACCTTC. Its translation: CASGRDGYTF.

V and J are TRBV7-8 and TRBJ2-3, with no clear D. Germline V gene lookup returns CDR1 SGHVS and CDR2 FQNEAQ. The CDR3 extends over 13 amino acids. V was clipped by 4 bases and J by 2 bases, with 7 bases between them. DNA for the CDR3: TGTGCCAGCAGCTCCCAGGTCACAGATACGCAGTATTTT. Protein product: CASSSQVTDTQYF.

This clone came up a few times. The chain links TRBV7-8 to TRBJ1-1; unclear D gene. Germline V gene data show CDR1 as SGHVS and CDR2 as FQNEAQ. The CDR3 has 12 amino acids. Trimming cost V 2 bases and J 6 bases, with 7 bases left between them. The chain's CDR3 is CASSLRGPEAFF. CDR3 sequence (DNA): TGTGCCAGCAGCTTACGCGGGCCTGAAGCTTTCTTT. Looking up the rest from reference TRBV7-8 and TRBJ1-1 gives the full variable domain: GAGVSQSPRYKVAKRGQDVALRCDPISGHVSLFWYQQALGQGPEFLTYFQNEAQLDKSGLPSDRFFAERPEGSVSTLKIQRTQQEDSAVYLCASSLRGPEAFFGQGTRLTVV.

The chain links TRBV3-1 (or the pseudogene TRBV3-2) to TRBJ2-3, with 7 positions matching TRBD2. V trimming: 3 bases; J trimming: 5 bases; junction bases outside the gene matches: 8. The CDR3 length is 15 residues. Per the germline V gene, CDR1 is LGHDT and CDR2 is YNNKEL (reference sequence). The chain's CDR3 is CASSHRRGGVDTQYF. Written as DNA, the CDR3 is TGTGCCAGCAGCCATCGACGCGGGGGAGTAGATACGCAGTATTTT.

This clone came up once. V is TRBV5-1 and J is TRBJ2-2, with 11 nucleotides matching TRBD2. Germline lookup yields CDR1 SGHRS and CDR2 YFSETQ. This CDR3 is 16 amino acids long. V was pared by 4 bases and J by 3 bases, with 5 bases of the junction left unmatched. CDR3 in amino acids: CASSQGTSGYTGELFF. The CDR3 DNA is TGCGCCAGCAGCCAGGGGACTAGCGGTTACACCGGGGAGCTGTTTTTT.

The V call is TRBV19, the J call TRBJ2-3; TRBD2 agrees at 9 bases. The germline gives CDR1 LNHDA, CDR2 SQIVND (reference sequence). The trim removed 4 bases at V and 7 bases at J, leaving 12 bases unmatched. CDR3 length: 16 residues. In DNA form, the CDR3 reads TGTGCCAGTAGTAGCTGGGGCGGGGGGGACAGAAATACGCAGTATTTT. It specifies CASSSWGGGDRNTQYF.

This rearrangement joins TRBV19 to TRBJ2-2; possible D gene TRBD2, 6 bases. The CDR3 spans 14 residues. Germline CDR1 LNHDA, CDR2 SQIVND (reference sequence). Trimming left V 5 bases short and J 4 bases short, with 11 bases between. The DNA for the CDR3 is TGTGCCAGTAGTTGGGGGGAGTCCACCGGGGAGCTGTTTTTT. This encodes CASSWGESTGELFF.

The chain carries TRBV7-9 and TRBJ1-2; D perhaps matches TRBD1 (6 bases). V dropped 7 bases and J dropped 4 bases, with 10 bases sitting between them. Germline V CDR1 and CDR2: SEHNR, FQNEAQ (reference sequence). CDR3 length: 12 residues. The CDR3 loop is CASTPDSYGYTF. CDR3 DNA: TGTGCCAGCACCCCGGACAGCTATGGCTACACCTTC.

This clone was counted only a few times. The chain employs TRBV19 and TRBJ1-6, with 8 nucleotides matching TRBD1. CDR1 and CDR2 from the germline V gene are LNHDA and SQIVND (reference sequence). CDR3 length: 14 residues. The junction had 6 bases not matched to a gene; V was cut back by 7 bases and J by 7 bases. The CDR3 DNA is TGTGCCAGTACCCGACAGGGGAACAATTCACCCCTCCACTTT. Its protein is CASTRQGNNSPLHF.

The CDR3 sequence is CASSAALNTEAFF. CDR3 coding DNA: TGTGCCAGCAGCGCGGCGCTGAACACTGAAGCTTTCTTT. The chain links TRBV6-2 or TRBV6-3 to TRBJ1-1; no definite D call. The CDR3 consists of 13 residues. Germline V lookup: CDR1 MNHEY, CDR2 SVGEGT. Trimming removed 6 bases at V and 0 bases at J, with 8 bases between.

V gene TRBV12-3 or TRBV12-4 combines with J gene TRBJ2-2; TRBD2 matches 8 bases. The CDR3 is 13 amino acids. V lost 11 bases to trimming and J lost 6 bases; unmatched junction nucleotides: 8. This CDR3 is CAGGISGAGELFF. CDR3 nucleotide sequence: TGTGCCGGGGGGATTAGCGGGGCCGGGGAGCTGTTTTTT.